What follows are 24 T cell receptor beta chains derived from one specimen sequenced in a study of blood T cell repertoires in COVID-19. Clones were sequenced by immunoSEQ multiplex PCR, and TCRdb holds only the in-frame ones, with some missing. The sample records a few hundred thousand clones, 89% being singletons. Sequencing input: PBMCs or T cells enriched from blood (not recorded which). The receptors originated from a woman in her thirties or forties who had recovered from COVID-19.

The V gene is TRBV28, the J gene TRBJ1-5; possible D gene TRBD1, 6 bases. From germline, CDR1 is MDHEN and CDR2 SYDVKM. CDR3 length: 15 residues. Trimming shortened V by 3 bases and J by 6 bases, and 15 bases separated the two germline ends. The DNA for the CDR3 is TGTGCCAGCAGTTTTGTCGCAGGGGCGGCTCAGCCCCAGCATTTT. Translated, it gives CASSFVAGAAQPQHF.

This rearrangement joins TRBV28 to TRBJ2-1, with TRBD1 as a possible D gene (5 bases). Deletions cut 3 bases from V and 5 bases from J, with 11 bases between. CDR3 size: 14 residues. In germline, CDR1 is MDHEN, CDR2 SYDVKM. DNA of the CDR3: TGTGCCAGCAGTTTGCGGACAATCAACAATGAGCAGTTCTTC. It codes for CASSLRTINNEQFF.

V and J are TRBV12-3 or TRBV12-4 and TRBJ1-4; a weak D match, TRBD1 (5 bases). The CDR3 is 12 amino acids. Trimming stripped 7 bases from V and 5 bases from J, with 8 bases between. CDR3 residues: CASKPGNEKLFF. CDR3 bases: TGTGCCAGCAAGCCAGGGAATGAAAAACTGTTTTTT.

V and J are TRBV5-6 and TRBJ2-7, with TRBD2 matching 7 bases. CDR3 length equals 14 residues. Germline values: CDR1 SGHDT, CDR2 YYEEEE. Trimming at V came to 2 bases and at J to 3 bases, leaving 5 bases not matched to a gene. The CDR3 region has the DNA TGTGCCAGCAGCTTACAGCGGGATAGCTACGAGCAGTACTTC. Amino acid sequence: CASSLQRDSYEQYF.

This chain connects TRBV4-1 to TRBJ2-6; 9 positions match TRBD1. Unmatched junction bases numbered 9, after V lost 4 bases and J lost 2 bases. The CDR3 covers 18 residues. Germline V gene sequence: CDR1 MGHRA, CDR2 YSYEKL. The CDR3 DNA reads TGCGCCAGCAGCCTTACCGGGACAGGGAGTGCTGGGGCCAACGTCCTGACTTTC. Encoded protein: CASSLTGTGSAGANVLTF.

V usage is TRBV5-1 and J usage is TRBJ2-5; 8 nucleotides match TRBD1. V was pared by 5 bases and J by 4 bases, with 10 bases of the junction left unmatched. The germline V gene encodes CDR1 SGHRS and CDR2 YFSETQ. The CDR3 is 15 residues long. The CDR3 sequence is CASRHAQGAGETQYF. CDR3 coding DNA: TGCGCCAGCAGGCATGCTCAGGGGGCCGGAGAGACCCAGTACTTC.

The CDR3, as DNA: TGTGCCACCAGCAGAGGGGACAGGGGGTCTGGAAACACCATATATTTT. Translating it yields CATSRGDRGSGNTIYF. The gene calls are TRBV15 and TRBJ1-3; 11 nucleotides align to TRBD1. The CDR3 has 16 residues. The junction had 0 bases not matched to a gene; V was cut back by 1 base and J by 1 base. Germline CDR1 is LNHNV and CDR2 is YYDKDF (reference sequence).

V is TRBV10-1 and J is TRBJ2-5, with D tentatively TRBD2 (6 bases). V shed 2 bases and J shed 2 bases, with 15 bases lying between them. The CDR3 consists of 16 residues. Germline V gene lookup returns CDR1 WNHNN and CDR2 SYGVQD (reference sequence). CDR3 sequence: CASSETSPGGQETQYF. CDR3 DNA: TGCGCCAGCAGTGAGACCAGTCCTGGGGGGCAAGAGACCCAGTACTTC.

The J gene is TRBJ2-3, the V gene TRBV30, with 10 positions matching TRBD1. V dropped 2 bases and J dropped 1; count of bases not matched to a gene: 12. Germline loops: CDR1 GTSNPN, CDR2 SVGIG (reference sequence). The CDR3 has 18 amino acids. The CDR3 bases are TGTGCCTGGAGTACCCTTTGGGACAGGGGCTCCCGCACAGATACGCAGTATTTT. This codes for CAWSTLWDRGSRTDTQYF.

In this sample, this clone turned up once. This chain uses TRBV21-1 with TRBJ2-4; TRBD1, as called in the table, went unchecked against the DNA. TRBV21-1 is marked as a pseudogene. The CDR3 sequence is 18 residues long. The CDR3, as DNA: TGTGCCAGCATGAGGGACAGGGGGCGATTAATTGGCAAAAACATTCAGTACTTC. Its translation is CASMRDRGRLIGKNIQYF.

V and J are TRBV24-1 and TRBJ2-5; 8 nucleotides match TRBD2. Germline CDR1 is KGHDR and CDR2 is SFDVKD. The CDR3 is 16 amino acids. The ends lost 4 bases at V and 4 bases at J; junction bases unmatched: 10. The CDR3 coding sequence is TGTGCCACCAGTGAGGAAACAGCGGGAGCGGGAGAGACCCAGTACTTC. It is translated as CATSEETAGAGETQYF.

The chain uses TRBV28 and TRBJ2-6; 7 bases map to TRBD2. Germline CDR1 and CDR2: MDHEN and SYDVKM. V lost 3 bases, J lost 2 bases, and 4 bases stayed unmatched. CDR3 length equals 16 residues. CDR3 residues: CASSFSGLAGANVLTF. As DNA, the CDR3 is TGTGCCAGCAGTTTTAGCGGGCTCGCTGGGGCCAACGTCCTGACTTTC. The variable domain in full, with the rest retrieved from reference TRBV28 and TRBJ2-6, is DVKVTQSSRYLVKRTGEKVFLECVQDMDHENMFWYRQDPGLGLRLIYFSYDVKMKEKGDIPEGYSVSREKKERFSLILESASTNQTSMYLCASSFSGLAGANVLTFGAGSRLTVL.

This clone was counted once. V gene TRBV19 combines with J gene TRBJ1-5; D possibly corresponds to TRBD1 (5 bases). The germline gives CDR1 LNHDA, CDR2 SQIVND (reference sequence). This CDR3 has 19 amino acids. V lost 6 bases and J lost 0, with 24 bases in between. In nucleotides, the CDR3 is TGTGCCAGTAGCTCCAATGTGGGGCCTTCGCCTTATAGCAATCAGCCCCAGCATTTT. It translates to CASSSNVGPSPYSNQPQHF.

The rearrangement links TRBV3-1 (or the pseudogene TRBV3-2) to TRBJ2-1, with D possibly TRBD2 on 5 matching bases. The V end lost 4 bases, the J end lost 7 bases, and 11 bases lay between the germline ends. Germline V gene data show CDR1 as LGHDT and CDR2 as YNNKEL (reference sequence). CDR3 length equals 13 residues. CDR3 region: CASSPSGLNEQFF. The CDR3 coding sequence is TGTGCCAGCAGCCCTTCGGGGTTGAATGAGCAGTTCTTC.

This chain joins TRBV7-9 and TRBJ2-2; 10 bases agree with TRBD1. Germline CDR1 and CDR2: SEHNR and FQNEAQ (reference sequence). This CDR3 comprises 17 residues. V lost 2 bases to trimming and J lost 7 bases; unmatched junction nucleotides: 10. As DNA, the CDR3 is TGTGCCAGCAGCTTACTCCCGGGACAGGGGTATAGCGGGGAGCTGTTTTTT. Its translation is CASSLLPGQGYSGELFF.

The chain has TRBV28 and TRBJ2-7; D unclear. CDR1 is MDHEN, CDR2 SYDVKM, per germline. The CDR3 runs to 11 residues. Between the trimmed V and J ends, which lost 7 bases and 3 bases, there was a span of 7 bases. DNA for the CDR3: TGTGCCAGCACAGGTAACTACGAGCAGTACTTC. Protein: CASTGNYEQYF.

This clone occurred once. The rearrangement links TRBV4-2 to TRBJ2-3; 8 nucleotides agree with TRBD2. This CDR3 is 17 amino acids long. The J segment lost 0 bases and the V segment lost 8 bases, leaving 13 bases of the junction unmatched. Germline CDR1 and CDR2: LGHNA and YNFKEQ. CDR3 sequence: CASGPVAGGTSTDTQYF. The CDR3 coding sequence is TGTGCCAGCGGACCCGTGGCGGGGGGCACTAGCACAGATACGCAGTATTTT.

The chain links TRBV11-3 to TRBJ1-1; D gene unclear. CDR1 and CDR2 from the germline V gene are SGHNT and YENEEA. Trimming shortened V by 8 bases and J by 4 bases, and 11 bases separated the two germline ends. This CDR3 has 12 residues. The CDR3 sequence is CASRYGGTEAFF. The CDR3 region has the DNA TGTGCCAGCCGCTACGGAGGCACTGAAGCTTTCTTT.

The chain couples TRBV7-3 to TRBJ2-3; D not resolved. CDR3 length equals 13 residues. With 2 bases removed from V and 3 bases from J, the gap between germline ends came to 6 bases. The germline V gene has CDR1 SGHTA and CDR2 FQGTGA. The CDR3 DNA sequence: TGTGCCAGCAGCTTACTGGAGACAGATACGCAGTATTTT. Encoded protein: CASSLLETDTQYF.

The J gene is TRBJ2-1, the V gene TRBV11-3; 7 bases agree with TRBD1. With V trimmed by 6 bases and J by 0 bases, 8 bases remained unmatched. CDR3 length: 16 residues. Germline values: CDR1 SGHNT, CDR2 YENEEA. CDR3 DNA: TGTGCCAGCAGTAGGGGCAGGGGGTTCTCCTACAATGAGCAGTTCTTC. Translating it yields CASSRGRGFSYNEQFF. The full variable domain, completed using reference TRBV11-3 and TRBJ2-1, is EAGVVQSPRYKIIEKKQPVAFWCNPISGHNTLYWYLQNLGQGPELLIRYENEEAVDDSQLPKDRFSAERLKGVDSTLKIQPAELGDSAVYLCASSRGRGFSYNEQFFGPGTRLTVL.

This chain connects TRBV6-4 to TRBJ1-1, with D hard to call. Trimming took off 6 bases at V and 1 base at J, with 15 bases between the two ends. The CDR3 loop spans 15 amino acids. Looked up from germline, CDR1 is MRHNA and CDR2 is SNTAGT. The CDR3 reads CASRPVASGNTEAFF. The CDR3 DNA reads TGTGCCAGCAGGCCGGTTGCGTCGGGGAACACTGAAGCTTTCTTT.

With regard to this clone: A read error may account for a junction end that differs from germline. V and J are TRBV6-5 and TRBJ1-2; D not certain. The germline V gene has CDR1 MNHEY and CDR2 SVGAGI. There are 12 residues in the CDR3. The CDR3 loop reads CASSPTKYGYTF. The DNA for the CDR3 is TGTGCCAGCAGCCCCACTAAGTATGGCTACACCTTC.

The rearrangement joins TRBV27 to TRBJ2-7; D is perhaps TRBD2 (6 bases). The V end was cut by 3 bases, the J end by 2 bases, with 14 bases between. The germline gives CDR1 MNHEY, CDR2 SMNVEV (reference sequence). This CDR3 contains 15 residues. The DNA of the CDR3 is TGTGCCAGCAGTTTGGCGGGTAGCGGTACCTACGAGCAGTACTTC. It is translated as CASSLAGSGTYEQYF.

J is TRBJ1-1 and V is TRBV10-3, with 7 bases that match TRBD1. Germline values: CDR1 ENHRY, CDR2 SYGVKD. J lost 2 bases, V lost 10 bases, and 7 bases had no gene match. This CDR3 contains 13 residues. The CDR3: CATGTVYNTEAFF. CDR3 nucleotides: TGTGCCACCGGGACAGTCTATAACACTGAAGCTTTCTTT.